This TCR beta chain was identified in a study of T cells in Graves' hyperthyroidism and ophthalmopathy. RNA transcripts gave rise to amplified TCR beta CDR3 regions. The HTBI set primed first-round TCR CDR3 RT-PCR. TCRdb redid the calling of the multiplex PCR reads with MiXCR, one entry per CDR3 protein. Seen here are some 570,000 distinct CDR3 sequences, around 14% observed once, and the top ten hold roughly 6.9%. CDR3 size: 13 residues. From germline, CDR1 is MDHEN and CDR2 SYDVKM. With 10 bases removed from V and 7 bases from J, the gap between germline ends came to 14 bases. This clonotype was counted at least ten times.

Sequences were obtained from blood. The V gene is TRBV28, the J gene TRBJ1-6; tentatively, D is TRBD1 (5 bases). The origin of this receptor is a woman younger than 30 with Graves' ophthalmopathy. CDR3 DNA: TGTGCCACCTTCCGGGACGGAAATTCACCCCTCCACTTT. It codes for CATFRDGNSPLHF.